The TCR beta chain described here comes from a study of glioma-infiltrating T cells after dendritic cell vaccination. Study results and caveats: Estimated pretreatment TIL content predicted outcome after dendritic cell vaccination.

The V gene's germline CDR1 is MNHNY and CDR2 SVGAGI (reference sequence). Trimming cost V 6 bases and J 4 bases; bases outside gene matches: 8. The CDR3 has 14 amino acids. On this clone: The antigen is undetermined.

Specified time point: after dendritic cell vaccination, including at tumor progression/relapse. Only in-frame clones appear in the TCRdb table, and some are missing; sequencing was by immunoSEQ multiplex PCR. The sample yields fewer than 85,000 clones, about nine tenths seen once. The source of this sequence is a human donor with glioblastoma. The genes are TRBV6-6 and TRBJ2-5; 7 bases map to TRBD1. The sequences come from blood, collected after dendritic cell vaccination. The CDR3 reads CASRNRGLLETQYF. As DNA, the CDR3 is TGTGCCAGCAGAAACAGGGGTCTCTTAGAGACCCAGTACTTC.